This entry concerns a single T cell receptor (beta chain). As handled by the study authors: Reference gene primers were amplified, and this amplification served to estimate nucleated cell counts. This table comes from immunoSEQ multiplex PCR, and its TCRdb copy is limited to in-frame clones, with some not included. V and J calls and clone size are copied from that table; D and trimming were computed from the DNA. The table has roughly 90,000 clones, 80% seen once; the top ten hold 10%. Trimming shortened V by 1 base and J by 1 base, and 13 bases separated the two germline ends. This CDR3 is 16 amino acids long. CDR1 and CDR2 (germline): MGHRA, YSYEKL. The entry originates in a study of blood T cell repertoires in COVID-19. Overall study context: The United States, Italy and Spain supplied acute and convalescent COVID-19 samples. T cells, B-cell-depleted T cells, or PBMCs supplied cDNA or gDNA.

The rearrangement joins TRBV4-1 to TRBJ1-1; D call uncertain. Sequenced: peripheral blood. The clonotype originates from a woman aged 65 to 85 with acute or convalescent COVID-19. As DNA, the CDR3 is TGCGCCAGCAGCCAAGCCCCGACAAACACGAACACTGAAGCTTTCTTT. Translation gives CASSQAPTNTNTEAFF.